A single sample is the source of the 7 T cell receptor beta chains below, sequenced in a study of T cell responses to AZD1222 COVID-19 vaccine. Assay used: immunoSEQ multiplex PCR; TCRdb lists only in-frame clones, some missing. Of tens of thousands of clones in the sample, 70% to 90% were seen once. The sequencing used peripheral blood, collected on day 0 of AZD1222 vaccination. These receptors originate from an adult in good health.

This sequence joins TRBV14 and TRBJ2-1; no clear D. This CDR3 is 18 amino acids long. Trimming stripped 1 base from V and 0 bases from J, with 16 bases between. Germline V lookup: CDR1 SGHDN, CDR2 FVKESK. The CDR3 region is CASSQAQQSVSSYNEQFF. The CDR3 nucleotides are TGTGCCAGCAGCCAAGCACAGCAATCAGTTAGCTCCTACAATGAGCAGTTCTTC.

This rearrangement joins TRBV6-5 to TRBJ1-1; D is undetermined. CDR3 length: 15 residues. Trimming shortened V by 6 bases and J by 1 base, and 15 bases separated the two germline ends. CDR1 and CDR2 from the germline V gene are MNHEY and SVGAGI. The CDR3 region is CASRAHFGPNTEAFF. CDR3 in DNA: TGTGCCAGCAGGGCGCACTTCGGACCGAACACTGAAGCTTTCTTT.

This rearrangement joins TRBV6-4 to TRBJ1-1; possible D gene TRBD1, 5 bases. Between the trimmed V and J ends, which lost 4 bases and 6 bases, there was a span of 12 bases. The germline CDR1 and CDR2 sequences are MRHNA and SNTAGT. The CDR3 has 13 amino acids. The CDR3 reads CASSGNDRAEAFF. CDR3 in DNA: TGTGCCAGCAGTGGGAACGACAGAGCTGAAGCTTTCTTT.

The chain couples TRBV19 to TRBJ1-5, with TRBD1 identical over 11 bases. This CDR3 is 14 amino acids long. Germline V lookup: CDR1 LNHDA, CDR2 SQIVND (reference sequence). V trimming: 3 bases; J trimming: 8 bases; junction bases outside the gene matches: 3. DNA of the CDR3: TGTGCCAGTAGTATCCGGACAGGGGGCGAGCCCCAGCATTTT. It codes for CASSIRTGGEPQHF. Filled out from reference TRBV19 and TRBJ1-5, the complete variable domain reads DGGITQSPKYLFRKEGQNVTLSCEQNLNHDAMYWYRQDPGQGLRLIYYSQIVNDFQKGDIAEGYSVSREKKESFPLTVTSAQKNPTAFYLCASSIRTGGEPQHFGDGTRLSIL.

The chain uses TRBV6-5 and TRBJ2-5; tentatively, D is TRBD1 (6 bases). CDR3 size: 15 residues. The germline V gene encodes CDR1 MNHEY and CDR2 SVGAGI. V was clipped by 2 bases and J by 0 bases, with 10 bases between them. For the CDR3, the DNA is TGTGCCAGCAGTTACGGACAGCTTTACCAAGAGACCCAGTACTTC. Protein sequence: CASSYGQLYQETQYF.

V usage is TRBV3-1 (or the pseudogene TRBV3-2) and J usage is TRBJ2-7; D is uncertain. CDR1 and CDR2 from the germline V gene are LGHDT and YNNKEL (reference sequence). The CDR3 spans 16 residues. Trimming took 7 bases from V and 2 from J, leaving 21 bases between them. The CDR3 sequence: CASTPSPVDLAYEQYF. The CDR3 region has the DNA TGTGCCAGCACTCCAAGTCCGGTCGACTTAGCCTACGAGCAGTACTTC.

Written as DNA, the CDR3 is TGTGCCAGCAGCTTCAGGGGAACAGATACGCAGTATTTT. Protein sequence: CASSFRGTDTQYF. This chain links TRBV7-3 with TRBJ2-3; D is possibly TRBD1 (6 bases). The germline V gene has CDR1 SGHTA and CDR2 FQGTGA. There are 13 residues in the CDR3. The V gene lost 3 bases and the J gene lost 3 bases, with 7 bases spanning the gap.